Below, 16 T cell receptor beta chains from the same sample are listed, as sequenced in a study of blood T cells in healthy people across ages. Through a sample-barcoded 5' primer and a J-beta primer mix, a second PCR was run for roughly 6 to 11 cycles. From the 5' RACE reads, TCRdb called clonotypes with MiXCR, one entry per CDR3 protein. Among some 790,000 distinct CDR3 sequences listed, under 35% were seen once. The sample was blood. These receptor sequences come from a woman over 75 in good health.

In its sample, this clonotype was seen a few times. The chain has TRBV7-2 and TRBJ1-4, with D perhaps matching TRBD1 (5 bases). V lost 5 bases and J lost 4, with 11 bases in between. Germline CDR1 is SGHTA and CDR2 is FQGNSA. The CDR3 is made up of 14 amino acids. The CDR3 here is CASSPGTLNEKLFF. The DNA for the CDR3 is TGTGCCAGCAGCCCGGGGACCCTTAATGAAAAACTGTTTTTT.

This clonotype was seen ten or more times. The gene calls are TRBV20-1 and TRBJ2-3, with 12 bases fitting TRBD2. The germline V gene has CDR1 DFQATT and CDR2 SNEGSKA (reference sequence). The CDR3 runs to 18 residues. Germline trimming cut 2 bases from V and 2 bases from J; bases unmatched to any gene: 11. CDR3 coding DNA: TGCAGTGCTAGAACTAGCGGGGGGTCCCATCTTTACACAGATACGCAGTATTTT. Encoded protein: CSARTSGGSHLYTDTQYF.

The chain recombines TRBV30 with TRBJ2-5; TRBD1 is a possible D gene (6 bases). The CDR3 totals 14 residues. Germline V gene sequence: CDR1 GTSNPN, CDR2 SVGIG (reference sequence). V lost 4 bases, J lost 5 bases, and 17 bases lay in between. The DNA for the CDR3 is TGTGCCTGGACTTGGGGGACAAGCTGGGAGACCCAGTACTTC. Translation: CAWTWGTSWETQYF. Combining the CDR3 with reference TRBV30 and TRBJ2-5 gives the whole variable domain SQTIHQWPATLVQPVGSPLSLECTVEGTSNPNLYWYRQAAGRGLQLLFYSVGIGQISSEVPQNLSASRPQDRQFILSSKKLLLSDSGFYLCAWTWGTSWETQYFGPGTRLLVL.

This clonotype has ten or more counts. The chain is built from TRBV4-2 and TRBJ1-6; 7 nucleotides agree with TRBD1. The CDR3 runs 13 residues. Per germline, CDR1 LGHNA and CDR2 YNFKEQ. Here the CDR3 reads CATMAGQSSPLHF. The DNA for the CDR3 is TGTGCTACAATGGCGGGACAGAGTTCACCCCTCCACTTT.

This clonotype was observed a handful of times. The chain joins TRBV7-9 to TRBJ2-2, with 10 bases fitting TRBD1. V shed 1 base, J shed 4 bases, and the junction held 6 bases outside the gene matches. CDR1 is SEHNR, CDR2 FQNEAQ, per germline (reference sequence). This CDR3 has 17 residues. The CDR3 here is CASSLGQGAVGTGELFF. For the CDR3, the DNA is TGTGCCAGCAGCTTAGGACAGGGGGCTGTCGGCACCGGGGAGCTGTTTTTT. The variable domain in full, completed from reference TRBV7-9 and TRBJ2-2, reads DTGVSQNPRHKITKRGQNVTFRCDPISEHNRLYWYRQTLGQGPEFLTYFQNEAQLEKSRLLSDRFSAERPKGSFSTLEIQRTEQGDSAMYLCASSLGQGAVGTGELFFGEGSRLTVL.

The rearrangement uses TRBV3-1 and TRBJ1-5; no definite D call. V gave up 0 bases and J gave up 7 bases, with 7 bases separating them. The CDR3 sequence is 13 residues long. CDR1 is LGHDT, CDR2 YNNKEL, per germline (reference sequence). CDR3 bases: TGTGCCAGCAGCCAAGATGTTGGCCAGCCCCAGCATTTT. The encoded protein is CASSQDVGQPQHF.

This clonotype was found many times. The chain carries TRBV29-1 and TRBJ1-2; 8 bases are a match to TRBD1. The CDR3 sequence is 13 residues long. Trimming cost V 5 bases and J 3 bases; bases outside gene matches: 5. Germline V gene sequence: CDR1 SQVTM, CDR2 ANQGSEA. The CDR3 protein is CSVNTGGDYGYTF. Written as DNA, the CDR3 is TGCAGCGTTAACACAGGGGGAGACTATGGCTACACCTTC.

This clonotype was detected many times. The chain has TRBV12-3 or TRBV12-4 and TRBJ2-7; D is perhaps TRBD2 (5 bases). V was clipped by 1 base and J by 5 bases, with 6 bases between them. CDR3 length equals 12 residues. DNA of the CDR3: TGTGCCAGCAGTTTAGGAGGGCACGAGCAGTACTTC. It is translated as CASSLGGHEQYF.

This clonotype was counted ten times or more. This chain joins TRBV11-2 and TRBJ2-1; 10 bases fit TRBD2. CDR1 SGHAT and CDR2 FQNNGV come from the germline V gene. The CDR3 spans 17 residues. The V and J ends lost 1 base and 8 bases, in that order; junction bases with no gene match: 11. The CDR3 sequence is CASSLGFGLAGVDEQFF. CDR3 nucleotides: TGTGCCAGCAGCTTAGGGTTTGGTCTAGCGGGGGTAGATGAGCAGTTCTTC.

This clonotype has only one observation. The junction departs from germline at one end; a sequencing error may be responsible. The chain joins TRBV12-3 or TRBV12-4 to TRBJ2-3, with a tentative D call TRBD1 (5 bases). This CDR3 is built from 15 residues. The CDR3 loop is CASSFSGMGTDAQYF. As DNA, the CDR3 is TGTGCCAGCAGTTTCTCAGGGATGGGCACAGATGCGCAGTATTTT.

Concerning this clonotype: This may come from a read error, since a much larger clone is one base off. This sequence joins TRBV20-1 and TRBJ1-2, with D tentatively TRBD1 (5 bases). This CDR3 has 13 amino acids. V lost 0 bases, J lost 4 bases, and 9 bases lay in between. Germline CDR1 and CDR2: DFQATT and SNEGSKA (reference sequence). The CDR3 is CSARDWRGYGYTF. The CDR3 bases are TGCAGTGCTAGAGATTGGAGGGGCTATGGCTACACCTTC.

Ten or more counts support this clonotype. This chain joins TRBV5-1 and TRBJ2-3, with a tentative D call TRBD2 (6 bases). The CDR3 spans 14 residues. V lost 4 bases and J 6 bases, leaving 15 bases between the germline ends. The V gene's germline CDR1 is SGHRS and CDR2 YFSETQ. Here the CDR3 DNA reads TGCGCCAGCAGCGCTGGGACTGGAGGGGATACGCAGTATTTT. This codes for CASSAGTGGDTQYF.

On this clonotype itself: A much larger clone differs from this one at a single base, so this may be a read error. The CDR3 carries no conserved terminal phenylalanine or tryptophan, so it likely arises from a read error. The chain joins TRBV7-2 to TRBJ1-2; D not certain. V was clipped by 5 bases and J by 3 bases, with 13 bases between them. The CDR3 loop spans 14 amino acids. CDR1 and CDR2 (germline): SGHTA, FQGNSA. DNA for the CDR3: TGTGCCAGCAGCCTAGATGGAGTAGACTATGGCTACACCCTC. Protein product: CASSLDGVDYGYTL.

The rearrangement uses TRBV7-2 and TRBJ2-3; TRBD1 is a possible D gene (6 bases). V lost 1 base to trimming and J lost 4 bases, with 12 bases between them. Germline V gives CDR1 SGHTA, CDR2 FQGNSA. The CDR3 covers 15 residues. CDR3 sequence (DNA): TGTGCCAGCAGCTTAGTTACCAGGGGTTCAGATACGCAGTATTTT. Amino acids: CASSLVTRGSDTQYF.

The table lists this clonotype with many counts. This chain connects TRBV6-6 to TRBJ2-5; 11 nucleotides align to TRBD1. The CDR3 covers 16 residues. Germline V gives CDR1 MNHNY, CDR2 SVGAGI (reference sequence). After removal of 0 bases from V and 5 bases from J, the junction contained 5 bases not matched to a gene. CDR3 amino acids: CASSYSGQGARETQYF. The CDR3 bases are TGTGCCAGCAGTTACTCCGGACAGGGGGCTCGGGAGACCCAGTACTTC.

This clonotype was found once. It may be a read error: a sequence one base away is much more abundant. The chain combines TRBV6-2 or TRBV6-3 with TRBJ2-5; D remains ambiguous. CDR3 length equals 13 residues. V was shortened by 2 bases and J by 11 bases, with 15 bases between the two germline ends. Germline loops: CDR1 MNHEY, CDR2 SVGEGT. The CDR3 is CASSYRFVLEQYF. In nucleotides, the CDR3 is TGTGCCAGCAGTTACCGGTTTGTGTTGGAGCAGTACTTC.